The 19 T cell receptor beta chains below all came from one sample that was sequenced in a study of T cell clonality in common variable immunodeficiency. Clones were sequenced by immunoSEQ multiplex PCR, and TCRdb holds only the in-frame ones, with some missing. The repertoire consists of 45,000 to 70,000 clones, none detected only once. Specimen: peripheral blood mononuclear cells. The receptors derive from a person between 18 and 75 years old in good health.

This clone came up many times. The read gets to within 3 residues of the CDR3 end, and the germline J gene fills in the rest. The gene calls are TRBV18 and TRBJ2-1; D perhaps matches TRBD1 (5 bases). Trimming took off 6 bases at V and 5 bases at J, with 20 bases between the two ends. Germline V gene sequence: CDR1 KGHSH, CDR2 LQKENI. The CDR3 totals 16 residues. The CDR3 sequence is CASSLLGSDTHNEQFF. Incomplete CDR3 DNA: TGTGCCAGCTCGCTTCTCGGCTCGGACACTCACAATGAG.

This clone was picked up many times. The CDR3 end is not reached by the read, which stops 3 residues before it; the germline J gene fills it in. The chain carries TRBV6-2 or TRBV6-3 and TRBJ2-3; 10 bases fit TRBD2. The ends lost 1 base at V and 6 bases at J; junction bases unmatched: 7. Germline CDR1 is MNHEY and CDR2 is SVGEGT. The CDR3 contains 16 residues. Incomplete CDR3 DNA: TGTGCCAGCAGTTACTTAGCGGGAGGCTGGGGGGATACG. This codes for CASSYLAGGWGDT. The complete CDR3 reads CASSYLAGGWGDTQYF.

This clone has at least ten counts. Coverage ceases 3 residues before the CDR3 finishes, and the germline J gene fills in the end. The V gene is TRBV6-2 or TRBV6-3, the J gene TRBJ1-5, with D perhaps TRBD1 (5 bases). V was shortened by 6 bases and J by 7 bases, with 19 bases between the two germline ends. The germline CDR1 and CDR2 sequences are MNHEY and SVGEGT. The CDR3 contains 15 residues. The CDR3 region is CASSSFAGVDQPQHF. The CDR3 bases that were read are TGTGCCAGCAGCTCTTTTGCGGGGGTCGACCAGCCC.

This clone has ten or more counts. The read falls 3 residues short of the CDR3 end, and the missing part is taken from the germline J gene. V is TRBV4-1 and J is TRBJ2-7, with 13 bases fitting TRBD2. V was clipped by 4 bases and J by 0 bases; unmatched bases: 9. The germline CDR1 and CDR2 sequences are MGHRA and YSYEKL. The CDR3 runs to 18 residues. The CDR3 bases that were read are TGCGCCAGCAGCCTGGGACTAGCGGGGTCTTTGGGCTCCTACGAG. It specifies CASSLGLAGSLGSYE. The entire CDR3 protein reads CASSLGLAGSLGSYEQYF.

This clone was detected ten times or more. The read finishes 3 residues shy of the CDR3 end, and the germline J gene is used to complete it. This rearrangement joins TRBV20-1 to TRBJ2-2; no firm D call. The V end lost 3 bases, the J end lost 0 bases, and 11 bases lay between the germline ends. Germline CDR1 is DFQATT and CDR2 is SNEGSKA (reference sequence). The CDR3 runs to 15 residues. CDR3 residues: CSASSTSPNTGELFF. The DNA read from the CDR3 is TGCAGTGCTAGCTCAACGAGCCCGAACACCGGGGAG.

In its sample, this clone was seen many times. The CDR3 here is CSARGLQGNGRELFF. The covered CDR3 bases are TGCAGTGCTAGAGGCTTACAGGGGAATGGCCGGGAG. The V gene is TRBV20-1, the J gene TRBJ2-2, with 7 bases fitting TRBD1. The read stops 3 residues short of the end of the CDR3; the missing end is completed from the germline J gene. Trimming at V came to 1 base and at J to 9 bases, leaving 11 bases not matched to a gene. Germline V gene data show CDR1 as DFQATT and CDR2 as SNEGSKA (reference sequence). CDR3 length: 15 residues.

The sample holds many counts of this clone. The read is 3 residues too short to cover the CDR3 end, so that end is filled in from the germline J gene. This sample also contains other DNA sequences that code for the same CDR3. V and J are TRBV5-1 and TRBJ1-5, with 8 nucleotides matching TRBD1. Germline V gene lookup returns CDR1 SGHRS and CDR2 YFSETQ. CDR3 length equals 15 residues. The junction had 3 bases not matched to a gene; V was cut back by 0 bases and J by 4 bases. CDR3 bases read: TGCGCCAGCAGCTTGGGACAGGGGAGAAATCAGCCC. This gives the protein CASSLGQGRNQP. The whole CDR3 is CASSLGQGRNQPQHF. Based on the CDR3 plus reference TRBV5-1 and TRBJ1-5, the full variable domain is KAGVTQTPRYLIKTRGQQVTLSCSPISGHRSVSWYQQTPGQGLQFLFEYFSETQRNKGNFPGRFSGRQFSNSRSEMNVSTLELGDSALYLCASSLGQGRNQPQHFGDGTRLSIL.

This clone was seen ten or more times. Read data end 3 residues before the CDR3 end; the end is taken from the germline J gene. The genes are TRBV5-1 and TRBJ1-5; a possible D gene is TRBD1 (6 bases). The germline gives CDR1 SGHRS, CDR2 YFSETQ. V lost 4 bases and J 5 bases, leaving 16 bases between the germline ends. This CDR3 is built from 15 residues. Here the CDR3 reads CASSLLGGGDQPQHF. CDR3 DNA (partial): TGCGCCAGCAGCCTGCTAGGGGGAGGAGATCAGCCC. The full variable domain, completed using reference TRBV5-1 and TRBJ1-5, is KAGVTQTPRYLIKTRGQQVTLSCSPISGHRSVSWYQQTPGQGLQFLFEYFSETQRNKGNFPGRFSGRQFSNSRSEMNVSTLELGDSALYLCASSLLGGGDQPQHFGDGTRLSIL.

This clone was seen ten or more times. The read terminates 3 residues ahead of where the CDR3 ends, so the germline J gene completes it. The J gene is TRBJ2-2, the V gene TRBV6-2 or TRBV6-3; D is possibly TRBD1 (5 bases). This CDR3 contains 16 residues. Germline V gene sequence: CDR1 MNHEY, CDR2 SVGEGT. The V end was cut by 2 bases, the J end by 4 bases, with 14 bases between. CDR3 sequence reads: CASSYIGHGITGELFF. The part of the CDR3 DNA that was read is TGTGCCAGCAGTTACATCGGACACGGAATCACCGGGGAG.

The table lists this clone with many counts. The read ends 3 residues early relative to the CDR3; the germline J gene fills the gap. The chain uses TRBV28 and TRBJ2-5; D is unresolved. V was pared by 3 bases and J by 1 base, with 9 bases between. There are 14 residues in the CDR3. Per germline, CDR1 MDHEN and CDR2 SYDVKM. CDR3 region: CASSFTSSQETQYF. CDR3 DNA (partial): TGTGCCAGCAGTTTCACAAGTTCCCAAGAGACC.

By share, this clone counts as medium-sized. Read coverage stops 3 residues before the CDR3 terminus; the germline J gene supplies the remainder. This chain links TRBV7-2 with TRBJ2-7; TRBD1 agrees at 11 bases. The CDR3 consists of 15 residues. Germline trimming cut 0 bases from V and 6 bases from J; bases unmatched to any gene: 4. CDR1 SGHTA and CDR2 FQGNSA come from the germline V gene. This CDR3 reads CASSLALGTGGEQYF. The CDR3 bases that were read are TGTGCCAGCAGCTTAGCCCTAGGGACAGGGGGCGAG.

In its sample, this clone was seen many times. From the germline J gene comes the end of the CDR3, since the read stops 3 residues before it. The chain has TRBV10-3 and TRBJ1-6; a possible D gene is TRBD1 (6 bases). The CDR3 has 15 amino acids. Trimming removed 6 bases from V and 9 bases from J, with 18 bases in between. Germline V CDR1 and CDR2: ENHRY, SYGVKD. CDR3 sequence: CAISRDTPGGSPLHF. The sequenced part of the CDR3 DNA is TGTGCCATCAGCCGGGACACCCCAGGTGGTTCACCC.

This clone was detected ten times or more. Here the CDR3 reads CASSWGTDFYGYTF. The sequenced part of the CDR3 DNA is TGCGCCAGCAGCTGGGGGACTGACTTCTATGGC. The rearrangement uses TRBV5-1 and TRBJ1-2; D is perhaps TRBD1 (5 bases). The missing CDR3 end, 3 residues past where the read stops, is filled in from the germline J gene. V dropped 3 bases and J dropped 4 bases, with 13 bases sitting between them. This CDR3 comprises 14 residues. Germline CDR1 and CDR2: SGHRS and YFSETQ.

This clone was detected a few times. The read ends 3 residues shy of where the CDR3 ends; the end is completed using the germline J gene. The J gene is TRBJ1-2, the V gene TRBV7-2; the D gene is possibly TRBD1 (5 bases). The CDR3 covers 14 residues. CDR1 and CDR2 from the germline V gene are SGHTA and FQGNSA. CDR3 DNA (partial): TGTGCCAGCAGCTTGGGACTAGCGGGAGATGAC. Its protein product is CASSLGLAGDD. The whole CDR3 is CASSLGLAGDDYTF.

This clone was observed many times. From the germline J gene comes the end of the CDR3, since the read stops 3 residues before it. This chain connects TRBV20-1 to TRBJ2-7; TRBD1 matches 9 bases. Looked up from germline, CDR1 is DFQATT and CDR2 is SNEGSKA (reference sequence). The CDR3 sequence is 12 residues long. Trimming took 4 bases from V and 4 from J; bases not matched to a gene: 2. The CDR3 bases that were read are TGCAGTGCTATGGACAGGGGTTACGAG. It translates to CSAMDRGYE. In full, the CDR3 reads CSAMDRGYEQYF.

This clone was observed many times. Read sequence stops 3 residues before the CDR3 end, and the germline J gene provides the missing end. This chain joins TRBV19 and TRBJ1-2; no clear D. CDR1 is LNHDA, CDR2 SQIVND, per germline (reference sequence). The length of the CDR3 is 14 residues. With 2 bases removed from V and 4 bases from J, the gap between germline ends came to 11 bases. The part of the CDR3 DNA that was read is TGTGCCAGTAGTATAACGGTAACAGTCTATGGC. Its protein is CASSITVTVYG. The entire CDR3 reads CASSITVTVYGYTF. Variable domain in full (rest from reference TRBV19 and TRBJ1-2): DGGITQSPKYLFRKEGQNVTLSCEQNLNHDAMYWYRQDPGQGLRLIYYSQIVNDFQKGDIAEGYSVSREKKESFPLTVTSAQKNPTAFYLCASSITVTVYGYTFGSGTRLTVV.

This clone has at least ten counts. The read finishes 3 residues shy of the CDR3 end, and the germline J gene is used to complete it. The rearrangement uses TRBV19 and TRBJ2-2; TRBD2 is a possible D gene (5 bases). Germline CDR1 is LNHDA and CDR2 is SQIVND (reference sequence). The ends were cut back, 5 bases at V and 4 bases at J, with 14 bases in the middle. The CDR3 is made up of 15 amino acids. CDR3 bases read: TGTGCCAGTAGTGTATCCAGGACTTTCACCGGGGAG. Translation: CASSVSRTFTGE. From start to end, the CDR3 is CASSVSRTFTGELFF. Full variable domain (remainder filled in from reference TRBV19 and TRBJ2-2): DGGITQSPKYLFRKEGQNVTLSCEQNLNHDAMYWYRQDPGQGLRLIYYSQIVNDFQKGDIAEGYSVSREKKESFPLTVTSAQKNPTAFYLCASSVSRTFTGELFFGEGSRLTVL.

This clone was seen a handful of times. Read coverage stops 3 residues before the CDR3 terminus; the germline J gene supplies the remainder. The chain is built from TRBV30 and TRBJ1-3; D call uncertain. The V end was cut by 0 bases, the J end by 0 bases, with 9 bases between. Germline V lookup: CDR1 GTSNPN, CDR2 SVGIG (reference sequence). The CDR3 loop spans 15 amino acids. The CDR3 is CAWSVPLSSGNTIYF. CDR3 DNA, as far as it was read: TGTGCCTGGAGTGTACCTCTCAGCTCTGGAAACACC.

This clone was observed many times. The CDR3 end falls 3 residues outside the read, so it is completed with the germline J gene. The gene calls are TRBV7-8 and TRBJ1-6; weak D call: TRBD1 (6 bases). The CDR3 has 15 amino acids. The germline V and J ends were trimmed by 4 bases and 5 bases, with 12 bases remaining between them. Germline lookup yields CDR1 SGHVS and CDR2 FQNEAQ. The CDR3 region is CASSSRDINNSPLHF. CDR3 DNA (partial): TGTGCCAGCAGCTCCCGGGACATTAATAATTCACCC.